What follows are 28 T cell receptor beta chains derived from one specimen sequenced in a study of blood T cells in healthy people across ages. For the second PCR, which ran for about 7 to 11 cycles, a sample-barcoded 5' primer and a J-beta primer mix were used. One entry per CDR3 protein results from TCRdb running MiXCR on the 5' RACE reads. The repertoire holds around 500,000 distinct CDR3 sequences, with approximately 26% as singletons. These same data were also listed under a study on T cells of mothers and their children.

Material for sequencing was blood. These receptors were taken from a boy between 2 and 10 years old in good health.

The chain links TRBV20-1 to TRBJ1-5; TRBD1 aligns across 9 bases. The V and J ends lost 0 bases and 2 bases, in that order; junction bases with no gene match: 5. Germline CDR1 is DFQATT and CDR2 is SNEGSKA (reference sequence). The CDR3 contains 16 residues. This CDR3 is CSARDQTGGGNQPQHF. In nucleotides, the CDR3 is TGCAGTGCTAGAGACCAAACAGGGGGCGGCAATCAGCCCCAGCATTTT.

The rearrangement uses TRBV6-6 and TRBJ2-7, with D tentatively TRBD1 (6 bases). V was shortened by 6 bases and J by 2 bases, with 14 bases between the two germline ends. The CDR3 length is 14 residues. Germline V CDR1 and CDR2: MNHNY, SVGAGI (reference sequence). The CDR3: CASSPRGQTYEQYF. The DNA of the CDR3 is TGTGCCAGCAGCCCCAGGGGTCAGACCTACGAGCAGTACTTC.

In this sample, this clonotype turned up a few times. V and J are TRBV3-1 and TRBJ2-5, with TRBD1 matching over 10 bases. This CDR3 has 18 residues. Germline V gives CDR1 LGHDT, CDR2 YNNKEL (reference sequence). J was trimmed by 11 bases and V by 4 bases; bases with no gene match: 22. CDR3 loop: CASSLHNAGQGRLVEQYF. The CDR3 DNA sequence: TGTGCCAGCAGCCTACACAACGCGGGACAGGGGCGCTTGGTAGAGCAGTACTTC.

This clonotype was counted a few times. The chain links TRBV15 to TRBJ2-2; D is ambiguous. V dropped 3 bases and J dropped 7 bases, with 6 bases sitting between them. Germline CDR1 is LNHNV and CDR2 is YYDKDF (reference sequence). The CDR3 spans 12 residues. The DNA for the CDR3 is TGTGCCACCAGCAGCGAGGACGGGGAGCTGTTTTTT. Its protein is CATSSEDGELFF.

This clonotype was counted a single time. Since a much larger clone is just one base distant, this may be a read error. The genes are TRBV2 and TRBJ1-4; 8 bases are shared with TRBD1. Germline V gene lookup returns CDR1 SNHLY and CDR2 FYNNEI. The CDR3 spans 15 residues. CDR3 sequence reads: CTSSVDRGYNEKLFF. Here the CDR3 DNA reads TGTACCAGCAGTGTTGACAGGGGATATAATGAAAAACTGTTTTTT.

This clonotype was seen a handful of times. CDR3: CASSADHRAEDYGYTF. CDR3 sequence (DNA): TGTGCCAGCAGCGCCGACCACAGGGCTGAGGACTATGGCTACACCTTC. The chain employs TRBV9 and TRBJ1-2; D is possibly TRBD1 (6 bases). Trimming took 3 bases from V and 3 from J, leaving 18 bases between them. Germline V gives CDR1 SGDLS, CDR2 YYNGEE. The CDR3 totals 16 residues.

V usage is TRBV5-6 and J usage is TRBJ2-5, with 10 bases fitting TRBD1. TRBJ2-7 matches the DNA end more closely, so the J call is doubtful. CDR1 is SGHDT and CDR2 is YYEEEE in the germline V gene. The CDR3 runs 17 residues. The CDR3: CASSLKSGTGATYEQYF. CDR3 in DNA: TGTGCCAGCAGCTTGAAGTCCGGGACAGGGGCAACCTACGAGCAGTACTTC.

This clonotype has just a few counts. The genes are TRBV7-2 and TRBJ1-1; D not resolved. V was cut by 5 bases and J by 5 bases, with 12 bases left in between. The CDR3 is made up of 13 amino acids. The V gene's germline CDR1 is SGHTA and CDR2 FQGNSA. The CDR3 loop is CASSPREGTEAFF. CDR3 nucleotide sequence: TGTGCCAGCAGCCCACGGGAGGGAACTGAAGCTTTCTTT. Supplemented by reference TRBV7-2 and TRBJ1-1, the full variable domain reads GAGVSQSPSNKVTEKGKDVELRCDPISGHTALYWYRQSLGQGLEFLIYFQGNSAPDKSGLPSDRFSAERTGGSVSTLTIQRTQQEDSAVYLCASSPREGTEAFFGQGTRLTVV.

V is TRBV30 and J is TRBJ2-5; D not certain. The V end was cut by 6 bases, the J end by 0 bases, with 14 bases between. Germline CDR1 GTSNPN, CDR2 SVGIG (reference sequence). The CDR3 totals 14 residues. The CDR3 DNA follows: TGTGCCTGCGATATACAGTGGTACCAAGAGACCCAGTACTTC. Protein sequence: CACDIQWYQETQYF. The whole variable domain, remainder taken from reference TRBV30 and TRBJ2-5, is SQTIHQWPATLVQPVGSPLSLECTVEGTSNPNLYWYRQAAGRGLQLLFYSVGIGQISSEVPQNLSASRPQDRQFILSSKKLLLSDSGFYLCACDIQWYQETQYFGPGTRLLVL.

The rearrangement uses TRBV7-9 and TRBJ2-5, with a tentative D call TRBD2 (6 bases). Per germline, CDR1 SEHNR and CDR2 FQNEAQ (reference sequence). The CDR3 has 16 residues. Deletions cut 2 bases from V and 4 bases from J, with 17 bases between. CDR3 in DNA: TGTGCCAGCAGCTTACTGGCTGACTTCGGGAGAGAGACCCAGTACTTC. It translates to CASSLLADFGRETQYF.

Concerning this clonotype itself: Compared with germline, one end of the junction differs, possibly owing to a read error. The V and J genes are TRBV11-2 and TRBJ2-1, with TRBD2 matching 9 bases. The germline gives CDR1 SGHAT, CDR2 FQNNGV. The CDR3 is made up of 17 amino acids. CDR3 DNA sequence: TGTGCCAGCAGCTTAGCCCGGACTAGCGCCAACTACAATAAGCAGTTCTTC. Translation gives CASSLARTSANYNKQFF.

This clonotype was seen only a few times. This chain's CDR3 is CASSQVGGPETQYF. CDR3 coding DNA: TGTGCCAGCAGCCAAGTCGGGGGCCCAGAGACCCAGTACTTC. J is TRBJ2-5 and V is TRBV3-1, with D perhaps TRBD1 or TRBD2 (6 bases each). Deletions cut 1 base from V and 4 bases from J, with 10 bases between. CDR1 is LGHDT, CDR2 YNNKEL, per germline (reference sequence). The CDR3 contains 14 residues.

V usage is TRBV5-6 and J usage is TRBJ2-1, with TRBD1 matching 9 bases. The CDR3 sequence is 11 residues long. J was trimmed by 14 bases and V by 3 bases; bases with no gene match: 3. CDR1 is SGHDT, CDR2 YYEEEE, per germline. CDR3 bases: TGTGCCAGCAGCTCGCGGACAGGGGAGTTCTTC. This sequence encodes CASSSRTGEFF. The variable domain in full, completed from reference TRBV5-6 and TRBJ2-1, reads DAGVTQSPTHLIKTRGQQVTLRCSPKSGHDTVSWYQQALGQGPQFIFQYYEEEERQRGNFPDRFSGHQFPNYSSELNVNALLLGDSALYLCASSSRTGEFFGPGTRLTVL.

The DNA of the CDR3 is TGTGCCAGCAGCGTAGAAGCGTCTGATACTGAAGCTTTCTTT. Translating it yields CASSVEASDTEAFF. The genes are TRBV9 and TRBJ1-1; D is unclear. Germline CDR1 and CDR2: SGDLS and YYNGEE. Deletions cut 0 bases from V and 5 bases from J, with 11 bases between. CDR3 length equals 14 residues.

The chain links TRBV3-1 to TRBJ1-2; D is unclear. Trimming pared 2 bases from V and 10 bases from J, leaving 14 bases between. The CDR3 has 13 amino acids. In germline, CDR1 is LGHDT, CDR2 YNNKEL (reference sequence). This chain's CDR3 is CASSQLDRFTYTF. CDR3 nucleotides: TGTGCCAGCAGCCAACTGGACCGCTTTACCTACACCTTC.

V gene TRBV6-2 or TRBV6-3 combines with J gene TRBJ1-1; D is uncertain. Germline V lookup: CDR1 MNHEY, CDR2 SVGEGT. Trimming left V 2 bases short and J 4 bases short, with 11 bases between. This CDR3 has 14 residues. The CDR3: CASSYGRRSTEAFF. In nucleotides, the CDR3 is TGTGCCAGCAGTTACGGAAGACGGAGCACTGAAGCTTTCTTT.

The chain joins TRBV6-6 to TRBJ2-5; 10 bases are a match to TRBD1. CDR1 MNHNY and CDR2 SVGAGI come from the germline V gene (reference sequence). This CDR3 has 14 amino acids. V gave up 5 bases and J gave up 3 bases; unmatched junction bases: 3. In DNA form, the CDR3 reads TGTGCCAGCAGTGCAGGACAGGGGGAAGAGACCCAGTACTTC. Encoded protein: CASSAGQGEETQYF.

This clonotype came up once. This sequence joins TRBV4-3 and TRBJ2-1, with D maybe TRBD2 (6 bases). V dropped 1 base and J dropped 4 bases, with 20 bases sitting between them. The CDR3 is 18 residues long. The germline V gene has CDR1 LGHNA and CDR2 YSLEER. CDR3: CASSQVIDDRERYNEQFF. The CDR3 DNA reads TGCGCCAGCAGCCAAGTAATTGACGATCGGGAGAGGTACAATGAGCAGTTCTTC.

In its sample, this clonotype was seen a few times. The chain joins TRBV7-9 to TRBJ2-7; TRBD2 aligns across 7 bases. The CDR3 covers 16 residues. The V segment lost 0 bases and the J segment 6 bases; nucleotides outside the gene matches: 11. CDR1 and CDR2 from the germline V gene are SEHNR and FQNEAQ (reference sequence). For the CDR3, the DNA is TGTGCCAGCAGCTTAGCCGTCCGGACTAGTGGCGCCGAGCAGTACTTC. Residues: CASSLAVRTSGAEQYF.

CDR3 protein: CSVSGLMNTEAFF. The CDR3 DNA follows: TGCAGCGTCTCCGGACTGATGAACACTGAAGCTTTCTTT. The chain has TRBV29-1 and TRBJ1-1; D gene uncertain. Germline CDR1 SQVTM, CDR2 ANQGSEA. Deletions cut 6 bases from V and 0 bases from J, with 11 bases between. The CDR3 sequence is 13 residues long.

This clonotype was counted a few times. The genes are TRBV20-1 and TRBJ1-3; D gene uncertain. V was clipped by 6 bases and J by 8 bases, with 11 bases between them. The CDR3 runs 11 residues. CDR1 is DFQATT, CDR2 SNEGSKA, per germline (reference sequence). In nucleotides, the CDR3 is TGCAGTGCGATTAAGAAGGACACCATATATTTT. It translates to CSAIKKDTIYF.

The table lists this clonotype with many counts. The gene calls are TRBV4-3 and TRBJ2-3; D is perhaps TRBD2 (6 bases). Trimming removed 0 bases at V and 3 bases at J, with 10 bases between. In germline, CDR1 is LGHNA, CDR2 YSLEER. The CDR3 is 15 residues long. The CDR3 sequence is CASSQDATRTDTQYF. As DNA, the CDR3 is TGCGCCAGCAGCCAAGATGCGACTAGGACAGATACGCAGTATTTT.

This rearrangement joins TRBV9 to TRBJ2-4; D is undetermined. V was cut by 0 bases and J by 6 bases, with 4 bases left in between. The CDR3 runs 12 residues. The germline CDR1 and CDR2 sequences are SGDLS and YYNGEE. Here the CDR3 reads CASSVDGNIQYF. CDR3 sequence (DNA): TGTGCCAGCAGCGTAGATGGAAACATTCAGTACTTC.

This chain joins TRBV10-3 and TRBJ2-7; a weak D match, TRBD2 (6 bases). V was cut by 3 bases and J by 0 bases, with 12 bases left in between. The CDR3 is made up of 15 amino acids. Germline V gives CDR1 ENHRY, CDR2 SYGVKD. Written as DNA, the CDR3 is TGTGCCATCAGTGATGTGGCGGGGAGCTCCTACGAGCAGTACTTC. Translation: CAISDVAGSSYEQYF.

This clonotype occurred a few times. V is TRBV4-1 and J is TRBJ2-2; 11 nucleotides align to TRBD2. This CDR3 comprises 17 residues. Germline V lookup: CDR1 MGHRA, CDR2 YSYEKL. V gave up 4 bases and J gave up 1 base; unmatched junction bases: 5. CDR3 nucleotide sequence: TGCGCCAGCAGCCTGGCTAGCGGGGGGTTGAACACCGGGGAGCTGTTTTTT. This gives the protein CASSLASGGLNTGELFF.

The CDR3 DNA reads TGTGCCAGCAGTCGCACAGGGGACAGTCAGCCCCAGCATTTT. Translating it yields CASSRTGDSQPQHF. V is TRBV12-3 or TRBV12-4 and J is TRBJ1-5; 7 bases are a match to TRBD1. The CDR3 spans 14 residues. J gave up 6 bases and V 5 bases, and 7 bases lay outside the gene matches.

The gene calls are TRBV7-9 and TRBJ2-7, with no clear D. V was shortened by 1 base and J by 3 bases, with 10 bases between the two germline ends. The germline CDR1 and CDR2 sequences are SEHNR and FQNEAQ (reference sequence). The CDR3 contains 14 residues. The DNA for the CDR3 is TGTGCCAGCAGCTTAGTAGGTTCTCACTACGAGCAGTACTTC. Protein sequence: CASSLVGSHYEQYF.

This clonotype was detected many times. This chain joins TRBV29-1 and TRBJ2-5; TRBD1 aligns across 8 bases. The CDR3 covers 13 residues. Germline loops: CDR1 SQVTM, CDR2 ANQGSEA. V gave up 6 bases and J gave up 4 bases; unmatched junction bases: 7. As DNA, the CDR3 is TGCAGCGTGGGAGGACAGGGTAGAGAGACCCAGTACTTC. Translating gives CSVGGQGRETQYF.